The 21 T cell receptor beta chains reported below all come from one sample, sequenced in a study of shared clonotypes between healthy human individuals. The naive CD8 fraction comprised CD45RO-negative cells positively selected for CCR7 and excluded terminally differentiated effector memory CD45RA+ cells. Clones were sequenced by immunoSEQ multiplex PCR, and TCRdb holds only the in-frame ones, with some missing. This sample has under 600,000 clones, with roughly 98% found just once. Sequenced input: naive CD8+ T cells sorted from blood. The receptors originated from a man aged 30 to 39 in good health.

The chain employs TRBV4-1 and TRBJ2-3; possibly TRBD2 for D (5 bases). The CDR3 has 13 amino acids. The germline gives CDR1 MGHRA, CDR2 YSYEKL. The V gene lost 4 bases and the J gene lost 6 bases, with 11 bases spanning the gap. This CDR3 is CASSLWTGDTQYF. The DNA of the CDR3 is TGCGCCAGCAGCCTCTGGACGGGGGATACGCAGTATTTT.

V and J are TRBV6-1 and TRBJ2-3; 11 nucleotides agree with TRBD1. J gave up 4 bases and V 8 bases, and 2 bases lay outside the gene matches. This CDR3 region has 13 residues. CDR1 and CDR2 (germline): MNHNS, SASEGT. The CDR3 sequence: CASQGQGADTQYF. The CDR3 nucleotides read TGTGCCAGCCAGGGACAGGGGGCAGATACGCAGTATTTT.

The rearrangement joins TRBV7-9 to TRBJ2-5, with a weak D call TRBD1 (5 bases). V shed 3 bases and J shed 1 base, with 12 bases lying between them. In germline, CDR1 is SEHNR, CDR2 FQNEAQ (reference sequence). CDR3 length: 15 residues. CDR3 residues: CASSFFPTVQETQYF. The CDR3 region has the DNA TGTGCCAGCAGCTTTTTTCCGACAGTCCAAGAGACCCAGTACTTC.

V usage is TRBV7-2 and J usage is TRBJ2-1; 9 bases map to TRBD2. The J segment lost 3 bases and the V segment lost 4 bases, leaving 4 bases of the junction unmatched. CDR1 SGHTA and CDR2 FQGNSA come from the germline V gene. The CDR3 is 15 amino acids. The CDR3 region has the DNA TGTGCCAGCAGCTCCTCACTAGCGGGCTACAATGAGCAGTTCTTC. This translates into CASSSSLAGYNEQFF.

CDR3 nucleotide sequence: TGTGCCAGCAGTGACTTGGGCAGAATGAACACCGGGGAGCTGTTTTTT. This gives the protein CASSDLGRMNTGELFF. The chain couples TRBV6-4 to TRBJ2-2, with D unclear. CDR3 length: 16 residues. Germline V CDR1 and CDR2: MRHNA, SNTAGT. The V and J ends lost 1 base and 1 base respectively, with 10 bases between them.

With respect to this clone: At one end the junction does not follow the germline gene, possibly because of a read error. The CDR3, as DNA: TGTGCCAGCAGTTACTCGGGGGTAACCGAGGAGTACTTC. It is translated as CASSYSGVTEEYF. The chain combines TRBV6-5 with TRBJ2-7; TRBD1 or TRBD2 may be the D gene (5 bases each). Germline values: CDR1 MNHEY, CDR2 SVGAGI. This CDR3 has 13 residues.

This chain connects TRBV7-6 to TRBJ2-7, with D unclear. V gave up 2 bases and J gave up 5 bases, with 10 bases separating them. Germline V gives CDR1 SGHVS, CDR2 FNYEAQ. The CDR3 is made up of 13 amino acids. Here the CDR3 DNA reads TGTGCCAGCAGCTTAAGGCAGTTCCACGAGCAGTACTTC. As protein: CASSLRQFHEQYF.

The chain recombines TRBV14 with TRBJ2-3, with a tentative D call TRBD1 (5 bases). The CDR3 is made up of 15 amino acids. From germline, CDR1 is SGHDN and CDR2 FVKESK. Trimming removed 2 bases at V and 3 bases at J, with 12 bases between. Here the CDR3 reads CASSQLGRVTDTQYF. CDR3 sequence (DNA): TGTGCCAGCAGCCAATTAGGCAGGGTAACAGATACGCAGTATTTT.

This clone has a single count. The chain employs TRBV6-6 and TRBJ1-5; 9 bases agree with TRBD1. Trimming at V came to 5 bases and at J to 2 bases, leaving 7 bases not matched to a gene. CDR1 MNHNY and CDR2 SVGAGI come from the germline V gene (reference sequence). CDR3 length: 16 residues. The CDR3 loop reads CASSQTGGSGNQPQHF. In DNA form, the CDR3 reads TGTGCCAGCAGTCAGACAGGGGGTTCTGGCAATCAGCCCCAGCATTTT.

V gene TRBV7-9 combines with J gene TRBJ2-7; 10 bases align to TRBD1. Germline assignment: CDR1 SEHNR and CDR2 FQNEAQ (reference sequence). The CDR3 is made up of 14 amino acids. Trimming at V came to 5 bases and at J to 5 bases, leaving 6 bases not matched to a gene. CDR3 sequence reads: CASSPGTGENEQYF. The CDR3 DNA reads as TGTGCCAGCAGCCCGGGGACAGGGGAAAACGAGCAGTACTTC.

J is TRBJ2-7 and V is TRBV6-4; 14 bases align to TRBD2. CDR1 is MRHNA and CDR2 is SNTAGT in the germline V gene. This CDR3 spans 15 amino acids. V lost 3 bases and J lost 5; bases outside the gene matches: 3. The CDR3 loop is CASSEGGLAGDEQYF. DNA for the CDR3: TGTGCCAGCAGTGAGGGGGGACTAGCGGGAGACGAGCAGTACTTC.

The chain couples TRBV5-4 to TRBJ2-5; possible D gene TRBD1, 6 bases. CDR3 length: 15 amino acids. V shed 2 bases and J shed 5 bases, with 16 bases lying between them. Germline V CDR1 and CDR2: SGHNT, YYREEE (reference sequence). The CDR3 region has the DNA TGTGCCAGCAGCTTTAATGGCAGGGGTTTGGAGACCCAGTACTTC. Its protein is CASSFNGRGLETQYF.

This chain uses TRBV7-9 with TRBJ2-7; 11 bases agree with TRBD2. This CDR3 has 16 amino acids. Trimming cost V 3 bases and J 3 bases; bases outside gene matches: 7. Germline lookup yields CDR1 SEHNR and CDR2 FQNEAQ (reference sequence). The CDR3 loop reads CASSLGGTSGVYEQYF. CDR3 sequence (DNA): TGTGCCAGCAGCTTGGGGGGGACTAGCGGAGTCTACGAGCAGTACTTC.

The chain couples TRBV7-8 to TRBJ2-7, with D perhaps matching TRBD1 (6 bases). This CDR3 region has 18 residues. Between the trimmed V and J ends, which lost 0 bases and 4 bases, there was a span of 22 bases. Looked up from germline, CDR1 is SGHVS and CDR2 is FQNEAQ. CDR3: CASSLAQITGRGWYEQYF. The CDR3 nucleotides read TGTGCCAGCAGCTTAGCGCAAATAACGGGCAGGGGTTGGTACGAGCAGTACTTC.

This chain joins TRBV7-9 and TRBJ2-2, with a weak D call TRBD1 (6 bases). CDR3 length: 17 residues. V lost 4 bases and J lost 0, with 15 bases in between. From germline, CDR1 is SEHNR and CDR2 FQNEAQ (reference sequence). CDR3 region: CASSSLVDRPNTGELFF. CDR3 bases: TGTGCCAGCAGCTCCCTAGTCGACAGGCCGAACACCGGGGAGCTGTTTTTT.

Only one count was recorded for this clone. CDR3 sequence reads: CASSRDTVSGGYTF. As DNA, the CDR3 is TGTGCCAGCAGTCGCGATACAGTGTCCGGTGGCTACACCTTC. The rearrangement joins TRBV27 to TRBJ1-2, with no clear D. Per germline, CDR1 MNHEY and CDR2 SMNVEV (reference sequence). V lost 5 bases, J lost 7 bases, and 17 bases lay in between. There are 14 residues in the CDR3.

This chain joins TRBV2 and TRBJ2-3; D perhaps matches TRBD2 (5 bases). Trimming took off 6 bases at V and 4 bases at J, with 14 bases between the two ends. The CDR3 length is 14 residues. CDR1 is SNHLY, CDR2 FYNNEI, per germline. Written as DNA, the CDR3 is TGTGCCAGCAGCCCTGTGAGGGCCTCAGATACGCAGTATTTT. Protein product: CASSPVRASDTQYF.

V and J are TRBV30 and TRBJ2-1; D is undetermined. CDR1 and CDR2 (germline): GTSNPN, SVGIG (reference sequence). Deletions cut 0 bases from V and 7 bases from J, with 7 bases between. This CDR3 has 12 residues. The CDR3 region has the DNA TGTGCCTGGAGTGTAGGCAAGAATGAGCAGTTCTTC. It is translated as CAWSVGKNEQFF.

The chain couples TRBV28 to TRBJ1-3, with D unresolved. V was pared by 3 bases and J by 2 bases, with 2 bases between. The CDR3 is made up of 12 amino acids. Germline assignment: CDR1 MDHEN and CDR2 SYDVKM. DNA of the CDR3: TGTGCCAGCAGTTTCCCTGGAAACACCATATATTTT. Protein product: CASSFPGNTIYF.

CDR3: CASRELSGSTDTQYF. CDR3 in DNA: TGTGCCAGCAGAGAACTTAGCGGGAGCACAGATACGCAGTATTTT. V is TRBV7-6 and J is TRBJ2-3, with TRBD2 matching 7 bases. The CDR3 runs 15 residues. Germline CDR1 reads SGHVS; CDR2 reads FNYEAQ. The J segment lost 0 bases and the V segment lost 6 bases, leaving 6 bases of the junction unmatched.

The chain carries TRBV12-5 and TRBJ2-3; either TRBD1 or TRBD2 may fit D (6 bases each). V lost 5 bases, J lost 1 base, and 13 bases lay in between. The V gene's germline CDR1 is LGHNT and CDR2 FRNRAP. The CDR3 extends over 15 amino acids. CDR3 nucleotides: TGTGCTAGTGGTGACCCAGGGGAGGGCACAGATACGCAGTATTTT. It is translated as CASGDPGEGTDTQYF.